This T cell receptor beta chain was profiled in a study of tumor and adjacent non-tumor tissue in lung cancer. The library came from three nested PCR rounds adapted from ARM-PCR protocols. MiXCR, run by TCRdb on the multiplex PCR reads, gives a single entry per CDR3 protein. The sample has over 110,000 distinct CDR3 sequences, approximately 66% seen once. The CDR3 length is 11 residues. Germline V gene sequence: CDR1 MNHNS, CDR2 SASEGT. V lost 10 bases to trimming and J lost 5 bases, with 10 bases between them. This clonotype was observed a single time. The template was RNA from unsorted bulk tissue. The sequenced sample consisted of lung tumor tissue. The V and J genes are TRBV6-1 and TRBJ2-3; D unclear. This clonotype was sampled from a man in his sixties with small cell lung cancer. CDR3 bases: TGTGCCAACGGTGTAGAAGATACGCAGTATTTT. Translated, it gives CANGVEDTQYF.